This TCR beta chain is from a study of blood T cell repertoires in COVID-19. From germline, CDR1 is PRHDT and CDR2 FYEKMQ (reference sequence). The CDR3 contains 15 residues. V gave up 5 bases and J gave up 4 bases; unmatched junction bases: 5. Using immunoSEQ multiplex PCR, the repertoire was profiled, and TCRdb retains in-frame clones only, with some absent. The repertoire holds a few hundred thousand clones, more than 80% seen once, with 3% in the top ten. Input material: peripheral blood. The rearrangement links TRBV13 to TRBJ1-4, with 9 bases that match TRBD1. This receptor was taken from a woman aged 30 to 39 with active or convalescent COVID-19. Written as DNA, the CDR3 is TGTGCCAGCAGCGTGAGGGGACAGGGTAATGAAAAACTGTTTTTT. It encodes CASSVRGQGNEKLFF.